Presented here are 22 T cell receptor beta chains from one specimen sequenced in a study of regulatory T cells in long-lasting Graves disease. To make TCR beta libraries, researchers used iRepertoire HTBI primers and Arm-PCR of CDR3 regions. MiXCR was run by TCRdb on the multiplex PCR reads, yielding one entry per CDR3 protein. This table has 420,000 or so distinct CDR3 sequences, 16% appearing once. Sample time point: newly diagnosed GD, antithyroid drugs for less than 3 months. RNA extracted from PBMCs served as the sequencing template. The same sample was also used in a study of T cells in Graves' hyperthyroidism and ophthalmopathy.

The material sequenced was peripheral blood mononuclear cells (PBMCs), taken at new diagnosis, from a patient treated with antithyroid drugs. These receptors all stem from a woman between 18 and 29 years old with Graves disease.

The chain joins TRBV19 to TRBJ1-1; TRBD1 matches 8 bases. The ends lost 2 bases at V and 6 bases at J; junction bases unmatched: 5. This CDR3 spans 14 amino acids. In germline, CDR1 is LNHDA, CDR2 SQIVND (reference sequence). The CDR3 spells CASSIQGARAEAFF. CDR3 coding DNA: TGTGCCAGTAGTATACAGGGGGCAAGGGCTGAAGCTTTCTTT.

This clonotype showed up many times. The DNA of the CDR3 is TGTGCCAGCAGTGGGACAGGGGCCTACACAGATACGCAGTATTTT. As protein: CASSGTGAYTDTQYF. The chain has TRBV6-1 and TRBJ2-3, with TRBD1 matching 9 bases. J was trimmed by 2 bases and V by 4 bases; bases with no gene match: 4. The germline CDR1 and CDR2 sequences are MNHNS and SASEGT. CDR3 length: 15 amino acids.

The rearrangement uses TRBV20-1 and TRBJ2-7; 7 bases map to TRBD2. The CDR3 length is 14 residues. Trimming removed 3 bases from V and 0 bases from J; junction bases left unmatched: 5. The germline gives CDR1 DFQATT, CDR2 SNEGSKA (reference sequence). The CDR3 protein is CSARPSGLSYEQYF. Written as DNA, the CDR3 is TGCAGTGCTAGGCCTAGCGGCCTCTCCTACGAGCAGTACTTC.

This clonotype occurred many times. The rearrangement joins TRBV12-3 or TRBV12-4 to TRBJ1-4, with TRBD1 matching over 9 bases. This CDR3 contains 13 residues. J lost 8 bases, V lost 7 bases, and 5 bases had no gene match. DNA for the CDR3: TGTGCCAGCAAGGACAGGGGAGGGGAAAAACTGTTTTTT. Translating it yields CASKDRGGEKLFF.

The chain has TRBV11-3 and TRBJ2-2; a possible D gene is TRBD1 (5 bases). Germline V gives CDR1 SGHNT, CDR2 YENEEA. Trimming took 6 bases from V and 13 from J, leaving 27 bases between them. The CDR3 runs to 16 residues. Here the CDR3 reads CASSDWGALNRLALFF. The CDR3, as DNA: TGTGCCAGCAGTGACTGGGGCGCCCTGAACCGGTTAGCGCTGTTTTTT.

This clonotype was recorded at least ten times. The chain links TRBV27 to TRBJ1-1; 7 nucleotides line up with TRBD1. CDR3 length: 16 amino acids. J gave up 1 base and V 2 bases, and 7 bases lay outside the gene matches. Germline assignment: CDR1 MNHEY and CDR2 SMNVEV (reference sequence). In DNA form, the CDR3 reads TGTGCCAGCAGTTTACATACAGGGGTGCGGAACACTGAAGCTTTCTTT. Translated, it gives CASSLHTGVRNTEAFF.

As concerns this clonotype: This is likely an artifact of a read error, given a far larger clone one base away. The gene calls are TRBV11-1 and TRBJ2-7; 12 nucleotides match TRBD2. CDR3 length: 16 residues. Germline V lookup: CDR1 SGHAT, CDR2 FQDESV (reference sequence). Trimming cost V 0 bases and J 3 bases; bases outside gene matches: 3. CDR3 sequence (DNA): TGTGCCAGCAGCTTAGCGCTAGCGGGAGGGTTCTACGAGCAGTACTTC. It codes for CASSLALAGGFYEQYF.

Here the CDR3 DNA reads TGTGCCAGCAGCCAAGGGAGGGGACTAGCGGGGGCCCCGGGCAATGAGCAGTTCTTC. It codes for CASSQGRGLAGAPGNEQFF. J is TRBJ2-1 and V is TRBV4-2; the match to TRBD2 covers 14 bases. Unmatched junction bases numbered 11, after V lost 1 base and J lost 6 bases. The CDR3 runs 19 residues. CDR1 is LGHNA and CDR2 is YNFKEQ in the germline V gene.

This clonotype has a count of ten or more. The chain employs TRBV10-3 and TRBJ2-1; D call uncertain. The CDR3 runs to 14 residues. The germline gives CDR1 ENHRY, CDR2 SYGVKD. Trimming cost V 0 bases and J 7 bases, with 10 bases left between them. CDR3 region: CAISESQSKNEQFF. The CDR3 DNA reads TGTGCCATCAGTGAGTCTCAATCTAAGAATGAGCAGTTCTTC.

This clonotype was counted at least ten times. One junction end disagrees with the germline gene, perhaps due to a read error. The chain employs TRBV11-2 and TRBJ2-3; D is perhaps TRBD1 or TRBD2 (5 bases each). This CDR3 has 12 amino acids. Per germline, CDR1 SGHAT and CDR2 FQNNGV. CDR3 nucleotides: TGTGCCAGCAGCTTAGATTTAGTCGGGACGCACTTT. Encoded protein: CASSLDLVGTHF.

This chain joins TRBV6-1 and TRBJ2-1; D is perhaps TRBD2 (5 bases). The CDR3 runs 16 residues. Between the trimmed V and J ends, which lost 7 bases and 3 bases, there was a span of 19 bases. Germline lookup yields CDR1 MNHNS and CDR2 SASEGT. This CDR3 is CASNPSYQTGYNEQFF. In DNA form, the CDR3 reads TGTGCCAGCAATCCTAGCTACCAGACGGGCTACAATGAGCAGTTCTTC.

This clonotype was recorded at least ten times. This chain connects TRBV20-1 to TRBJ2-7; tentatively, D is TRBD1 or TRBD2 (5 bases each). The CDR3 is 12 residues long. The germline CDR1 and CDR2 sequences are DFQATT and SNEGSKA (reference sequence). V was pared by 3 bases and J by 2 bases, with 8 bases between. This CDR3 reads CSASGATYEQYF. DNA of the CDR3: TGCAGTGCTAGCGGGGCGACCTACGAGCAGTACTTC.

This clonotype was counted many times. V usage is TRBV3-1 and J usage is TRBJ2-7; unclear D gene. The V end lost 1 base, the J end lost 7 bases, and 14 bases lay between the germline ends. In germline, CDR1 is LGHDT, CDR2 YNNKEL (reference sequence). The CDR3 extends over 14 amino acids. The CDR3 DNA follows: TGTGCCAGCAGCCAAGGTATAGCTTTCCTGGAGCAGTACTTC. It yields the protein CASSQGIAFLEQYF.

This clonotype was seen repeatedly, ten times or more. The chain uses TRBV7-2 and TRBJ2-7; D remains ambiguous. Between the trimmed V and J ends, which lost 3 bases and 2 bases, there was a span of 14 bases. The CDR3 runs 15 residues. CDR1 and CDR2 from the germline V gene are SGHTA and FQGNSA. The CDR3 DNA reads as TGTGCCAGCAGCTTCAGCCCTTCTCTCACCTACGAGCAGTACTTC. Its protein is CASSFSPSLTYEQYF.

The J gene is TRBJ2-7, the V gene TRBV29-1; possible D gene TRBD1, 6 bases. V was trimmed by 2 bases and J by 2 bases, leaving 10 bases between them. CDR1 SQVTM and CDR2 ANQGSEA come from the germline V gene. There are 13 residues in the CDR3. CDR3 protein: CSVELTGAYEQYF. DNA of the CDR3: TGCAGCGTTGAATTGACAGGAGCCTACGAGCAGTACTTC.

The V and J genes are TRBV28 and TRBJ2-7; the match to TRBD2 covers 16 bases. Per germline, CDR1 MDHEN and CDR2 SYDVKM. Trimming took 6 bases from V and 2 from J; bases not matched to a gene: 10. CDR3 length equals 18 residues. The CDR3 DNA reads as TGTGCCAGCAGGGACCGAAAGGGACTAGCGGGAGGGCCCTACGAGCAGTACTTC. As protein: CASRDRKGLAGGPYEQYF. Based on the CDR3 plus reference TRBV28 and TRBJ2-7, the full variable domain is DVKVTQSSRYLVKRTGEKVFLECVQDMDHENMFWYRQDPGLGLRLIYFSYDVKMKEKGDIPEGYSVSREKKERFSLILESASTNQTSMYLCASRDRKGLAGGPYEQYFGPGTRLTVT.

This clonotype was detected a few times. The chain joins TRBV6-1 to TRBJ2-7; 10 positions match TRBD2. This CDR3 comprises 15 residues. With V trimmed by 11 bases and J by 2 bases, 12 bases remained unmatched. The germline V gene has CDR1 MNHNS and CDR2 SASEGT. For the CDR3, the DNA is TGTGCCGGGAGAGGGGGACTAGCGCAGACCTACGAGCAGTACTTC. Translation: CAGRGGLAQTYEQYF.

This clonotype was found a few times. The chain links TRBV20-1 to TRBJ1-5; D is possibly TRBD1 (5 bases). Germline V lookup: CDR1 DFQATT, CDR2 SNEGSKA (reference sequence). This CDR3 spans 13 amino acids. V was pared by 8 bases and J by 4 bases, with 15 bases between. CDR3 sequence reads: CSPKRGGNQPQHF. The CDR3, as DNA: TGCAGTCCAAAAAGGGGTGGTAATCAGCCCCAGCATTTT.

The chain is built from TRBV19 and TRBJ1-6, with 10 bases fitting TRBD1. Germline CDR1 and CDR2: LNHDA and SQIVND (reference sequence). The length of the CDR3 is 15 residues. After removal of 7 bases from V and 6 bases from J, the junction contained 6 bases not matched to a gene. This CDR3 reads CASTVGTGVNSPLHF. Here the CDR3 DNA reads TGTGCCAGTACCGTCGGGACAGGGGTTAATTCACCCCTCCACTTT.

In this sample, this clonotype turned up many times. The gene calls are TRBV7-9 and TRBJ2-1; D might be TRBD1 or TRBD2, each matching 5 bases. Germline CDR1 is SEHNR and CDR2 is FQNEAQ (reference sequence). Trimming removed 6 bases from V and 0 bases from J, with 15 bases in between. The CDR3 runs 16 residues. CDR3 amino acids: CASSPKGTSSYNEQFF. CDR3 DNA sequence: TGTGCCAGCAGTCCTAAGGGGACGAGCTCCTACAATGAGCAGTTCTTC.

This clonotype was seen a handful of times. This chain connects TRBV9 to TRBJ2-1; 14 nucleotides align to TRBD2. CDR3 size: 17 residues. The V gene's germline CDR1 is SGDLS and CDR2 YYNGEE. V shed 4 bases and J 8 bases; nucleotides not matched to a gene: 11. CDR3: CASSYEGTSGSRDEQFF. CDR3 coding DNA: TGTGCCAGCAGCTATGAAGGGACTAGCGGGAGTAGGGATGAGCAGTTCTTC.

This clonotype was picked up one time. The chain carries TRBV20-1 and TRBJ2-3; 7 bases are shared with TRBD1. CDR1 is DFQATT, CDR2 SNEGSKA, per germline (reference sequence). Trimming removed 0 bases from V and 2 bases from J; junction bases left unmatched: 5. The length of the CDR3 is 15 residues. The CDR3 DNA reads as TGCAGTGCTAGAGAACAGGGGCCGTTCACAGATACGCAGTATTTT. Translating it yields CSAREQGPFTDTQYF.